The present entry profiles one TCR beta chain with its context. The CDR3 extends over 14 amino acids. V trimming: 5 bases; J trimming: 2 bases; junction bases outside the gene matches: 7. Germline V gene sequence: CDR1 SGHRS, CDR2 YFSETQ. The data derive from a study of Tregs in tolerant kidney transplant recipients. Sequencing used immunoSEQ multiplex PCR; TCRdb keeps in-frame clones, though not all of them. Among more than 60,000 clones, less than 98% were seen once, and the ten largest hold 0.56%. The source of this sequence is a human donor who received a combined kidney and bone marrow transplant. The chain is built from TRBV5-1 and TRBJ2-7, with 7 bases matching TRBD2. The starting material was CD4+ T cells from blood, obtained before the transplant. Written as DNA, the CDR3 is TGCGCCAGCAGAGAGGCTAGCGGAACCTACGAGCAGTACTTC. Translating it yields CASREASGTYEQYF.